A selection of T cell receptor beta chains follows, all from one sample in a study of T cell responses to AZD1222 COVID-19 vaccine. Libraries were prepared by immunoSEQ multiplex PCR; TCRdb keeps only in-frame clonotypes and omits some of them. Among 150,000 to 200,000 clones, 85% to 95% were seen once, and the ten largest hold over 0.7%. Sequenced here: peripheral blood, sampled on day 0 of AZD1222 vaccination. The receptors were gathered from an adult in good health. CDR3s leave out the opening cysteine and the closing phenylalanine or tryptophan. The order of the fields is D gene, V gene, CDR3 protein. D genes are given only for firm matches.

D: -; V: TRBV19; CDR3: ASSTGLGYGYT
D: -; V: TRBV6-9; CDR3: ASSFPGGCGNEKLF
D: -; V: TRBV5-1; CDR3: ASSLEGRVDSPLH
D: -; V: TRBV4-3; CDR3: ASSQEQAMNTEAF
D: -; V: TRBV5-1; CDR3: ASSPQTRQGEQY
D: -; V: TRBV7-9; CDR3: ASSFGVPYT
D: -; V: TRBV29-1; CDR3: SVGWSNEKLF
D: TRBD1; V: TRBV7-3; CDR3: ASSLNRGNQETQY
D: -; V: TRBV27; CDR3: ASRPQGGNQPQH
D: -; V: TRBV5-1; CDR3: ASSSPGRDTEAF
D: -; V: TRBV5-4; CDR3: ASSPRRTAYEQY
D: -; V: TRBV11-2; CDR3: ASSSLRDKSGYT
D: TRBD2; V: TRBV7-9; CDR3: ASSLRASGGANFEQY
D: -; V: TRBV28; CDR3: ASRVQPGPNYGYT
D: TRBD2; V: TRBV28; CDR3: ASSTLRAGFYEQY
D: -; V: TRBV6-5; CDR3: ASSYGIHPETQY
D: -; V: TRBV7-8; CDR3: ASRGDSIYEQY
D: -; V: TRBV28; CDR3: ASSLPEFSTEAF
D: TRBD1; V: TRBV18; CDR3: ASSPVGTGFYEQY
D: -; V: TRBV3-1/TRBV3-2; CDR3: ASSQDKVCRDLSGNTIY
D: TRBD1; V: TRBV5-3; CDR3: APQLTGDEKLF
D: TRBD2; V: TRBV19; CDR3: ASSFGGARKTQY
D: -; V: TRBV29-1; CDR3: SARSFYEQY
D: -; V: TRBV3-1/TRBV3-2; CDR3: ASSPSAGAHEQF
D: -; V: TRBV6-5; CDR3: ASSSTQGVSGNTIY
D: TRBD1; V: TRBV28; CDR3: ASSFAKTGVGNSPLH
D: -; V: TRBV24-1; CDR3: ATSDGGRGTDEQF